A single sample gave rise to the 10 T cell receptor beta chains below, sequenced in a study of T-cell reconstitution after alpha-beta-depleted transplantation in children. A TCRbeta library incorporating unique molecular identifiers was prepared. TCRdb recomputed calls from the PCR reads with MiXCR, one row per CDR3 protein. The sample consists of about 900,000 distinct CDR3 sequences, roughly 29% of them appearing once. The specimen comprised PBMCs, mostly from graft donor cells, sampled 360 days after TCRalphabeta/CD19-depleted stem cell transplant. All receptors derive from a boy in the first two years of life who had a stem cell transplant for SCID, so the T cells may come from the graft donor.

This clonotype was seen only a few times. DNA for the CDR3: TGCGCCAGCAGCTTGGGGTTAACGGATTCCTACGAGCAGTACTTC. This encodes CASSLGLTDSYEQYF. The chain employs TRBV5-1 and TRBJ2-7; no clear D. Germline V lookup: CDR1 SGHRS, CDR2 YFSETQ. CDR3 size: 15 residues. The V end lost 0 bases, the J end lost 1 base, and 11 bases lay between the germline ends.

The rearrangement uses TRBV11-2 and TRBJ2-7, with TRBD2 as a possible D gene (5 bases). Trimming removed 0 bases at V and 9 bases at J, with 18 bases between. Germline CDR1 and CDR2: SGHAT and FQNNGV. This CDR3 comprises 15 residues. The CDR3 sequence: CASSLDLVERAVQYF. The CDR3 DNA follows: TGTGCCAGCAGCTTAGATCTTGTAGAACGAGCGGTGCAGTACTTC.

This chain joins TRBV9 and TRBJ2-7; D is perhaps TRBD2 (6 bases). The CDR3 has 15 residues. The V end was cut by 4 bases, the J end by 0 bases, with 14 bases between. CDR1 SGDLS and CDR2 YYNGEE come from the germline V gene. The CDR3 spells CASSPWDSVSYEQYF. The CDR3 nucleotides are TGTGCCAGCAGCCCCTGGGACTCCGTCTCCTACGAGCAGTACTTC.

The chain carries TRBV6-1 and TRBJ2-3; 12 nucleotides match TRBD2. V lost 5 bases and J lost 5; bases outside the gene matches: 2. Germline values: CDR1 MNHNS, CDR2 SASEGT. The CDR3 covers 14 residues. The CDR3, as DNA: TGTGCCAGCAGTATGACTAGCGGGGGAGATACGCAGTATTTT. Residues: CASSMTSGGDTQYF.

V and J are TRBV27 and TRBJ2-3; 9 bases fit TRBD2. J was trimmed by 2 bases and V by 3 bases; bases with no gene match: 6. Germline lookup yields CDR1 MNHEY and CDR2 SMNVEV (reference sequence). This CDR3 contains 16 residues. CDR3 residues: CASSFLGGGATDTQYF. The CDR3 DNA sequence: TGTGCCAGCAGTTTTCTGGGCGGGGGGGCCACAGATACGCAGTATTTT.

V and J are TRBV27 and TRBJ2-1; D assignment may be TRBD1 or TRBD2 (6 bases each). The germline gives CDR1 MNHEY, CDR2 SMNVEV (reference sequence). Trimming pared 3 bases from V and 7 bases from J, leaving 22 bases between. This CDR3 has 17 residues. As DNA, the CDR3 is TGTGCCAGCAGTTTTCTCACAGGGAGGCCTCTCCTTAATGAGCAGTTCTTC. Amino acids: CASSFLTGRPLLNEQFF.

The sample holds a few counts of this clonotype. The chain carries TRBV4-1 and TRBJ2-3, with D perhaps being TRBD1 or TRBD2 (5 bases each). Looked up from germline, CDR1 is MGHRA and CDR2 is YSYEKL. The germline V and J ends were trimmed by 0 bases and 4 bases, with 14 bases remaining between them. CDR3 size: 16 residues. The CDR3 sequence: CASSQDTAGGADTQYF. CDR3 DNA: TGCGCCAGCAGCCAAGATACGGCTGGGGGAGCAGATACGCAGTATTTT.

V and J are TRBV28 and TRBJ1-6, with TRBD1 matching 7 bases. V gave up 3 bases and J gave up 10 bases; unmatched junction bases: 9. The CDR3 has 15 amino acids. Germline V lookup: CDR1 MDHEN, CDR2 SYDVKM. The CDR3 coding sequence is TGTGCCAGCAGTTTCGCACAGGGGTGGGGGTCACCCCTCCACTTT. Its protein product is CASSFAQGWGSPLHF. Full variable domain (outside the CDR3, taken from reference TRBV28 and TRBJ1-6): DVKVTQSSRYLVKRTGEKVFLECVQDMDHENMFWYRQDPGLGLRLIYFSYDVKMKEKGDIPEGYSVSREKKERFSLILESASTNQTSMYLCASSFAQGWGSPLHFGNGTRLTVT.

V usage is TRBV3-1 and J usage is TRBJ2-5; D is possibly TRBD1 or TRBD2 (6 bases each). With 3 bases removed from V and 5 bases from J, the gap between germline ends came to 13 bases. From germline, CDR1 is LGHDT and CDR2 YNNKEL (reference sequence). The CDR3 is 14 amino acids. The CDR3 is CASSHHRGQETQYF. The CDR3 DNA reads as TGTGCCAGCAGCCACCATCGGGGGCAGGAGACCCAGTACTTC.

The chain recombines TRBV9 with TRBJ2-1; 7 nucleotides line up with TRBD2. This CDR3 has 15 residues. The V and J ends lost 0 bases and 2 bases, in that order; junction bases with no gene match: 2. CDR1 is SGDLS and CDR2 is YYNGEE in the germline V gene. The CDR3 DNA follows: TGTGCCAGCAGCGTAGACAGCGGGGCCTACAATGAGCAGTTCTTC. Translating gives CASSVDSGAYNEQFF.